Listed below are T cell receptor beta chains from one sample, sequenced in a study of cytomegalovirus exposure and HLA in healthy donors. Data came from immunoSEQ multiplex PCR; TCRdb stores just in-frame clones and leaves some out. The table records over 150,000 clones, roughly 70% of them present only once. Specimen: PBMCs. The receptors were gathered from a woman in her 30s in good health and CMV-seronegative. CDR3s include the opening cysteine and the closing phenylalanine or tryptophan. The D gene is left open where the match is weak. Clone size is shown for a subset of rows, as once, few, many or a class of expanded clone.

D | size | J | V | DNA | CDR3
TRBD2 | - | TRBJ2-5 | TRBV4-1 | TGTGCCAGCAGTCGGACTAGCGGGCAGGTTGAGACCCAGTACTTC | CASSRTSGQVETQYF
- | once | TRBJ2-1 | TRBV4-3 | TGCGCCAGCAGCCATTTCAACAGGGACTCCTACAATGAGCAGTTCTTC | CASSHFNRDSYNEQFF
- | - | TRBJ2-5 | TRBV11-3 | TGTGCCAGCAGCCGGCGGGCCCAAGAGACCCAGTACTTC | CASSRRAQETQYF
TRBD2 | - | TRBJ2-7 | TRBV30 | TGTGCCTGGACTCACGGGAGGAATGAGCAGTACTTC | CAWTHGRNEQYF
TRBD1 | - | TRBJ1-5 | TRBV12-5 | TGTGCTAGTGGTTTTGCCTGGGGACAGGGGGCCAGCAATCAGCCCCAGCATTTT | CASGFAWGQGASNQPQHF
- | once | TRBJ2-3 | TRBV9 | TGTGCCAGCAGCGTAGGCGGCACAGATACGCAGTATTTT | CASSVGGTDTQYF
- | - | TRBJ2-1 | TRBV10-3 | TGTGCCATCAGTGGGACGGGAGCCTACAATGAGCAGTTCTTC | CAISGTGAYNEQFF
- | few | TRBJ1-5 | TRBV4-1 | TGCGCCAGCAGCCAAGTTGGGGCAGAAAATCAGCCCCAGCATTTT | CASSQVGAENQPQHF
TRBD1 | once | TRBJ1-6 | TRBV9 | TGTGCCAGCAGCGTAGACGACAGGGGGCATTCACCCCTCCACTTT | CASSVDDRGHSPLHF
TRBD2 | - | TRBJ2-3 | TRBV28 | TGTGCCAGCAGTTCTCTCTGGGCGCGGGAGCACACAGATACGCAGTATTTT | CASSSLWAREHTDTQYF
- | - | TRBJ2-1 | TRBV2 | TGTGCCAGCGCGATGGGAGCATCCTACAATGAGCAGTTCTTC | CASAMGASYNEQFF
TRBD1 | - | TRBJ2-1 | TRBV29-1 | TGCAGCGTAGGCGATCCCAGGGACAGGACAAGCTCCTACAATGAGCAGTTCTTC | CSVGDPRDRTSSYNEQFF
- | - | TRBJ1-2 | TRBV4-2 | TGTGCCAGCAGCCAAAACGAGCCTCTTAACTATGGCTACACCTTC | CASSQNEPLNYGYTF
TRBD1 | - | TRBJ1-5 | TRBV28 | TGTGCCAGCACGGGACAGAGGGGGATGAGCAATCAGCCCCAGCATTTT | CASTGQRGMSNQPQHF
TRBD2 | - | TRBJ2-1 | TRBV2 | TGTGCCAGCACTTTAACTAGCGAGCGATACAATGAGCAGTTCTTC | CASTLTSERYNEQFF
TRBD1 | - | TRBJ2-7 | TRBV2 | TGTGCCAGCAGCGCAACGAAGACAGGGTTCTACGAGCAGTACTTC | CASSATKTGFYEQYF
TRBD2 | - | TRBJ2-7 | TRBV28 | TGTGCCAGCAGTACCCCGGGACTAGCGGGTTACGAGCAGTACTTC | CASSTPGLAGYEQYF
- | - | TRBJ1-1 | TRBV29-1 | TGCAGCGTGGCGAAGGGGTCTCCCGGGGCTTTCTTT | CSVAKGSPGAFF
TRBD1 | - | TRBJ1-1 | TRBV28 | TGTGCCAGCAGGACGACAGGGATCTCTGAAGCTTTCTTT | CASRTTGISEAFF
- | - | TRBJ1-2 | TRBV19 | TGTGCCAGTAGCCCAGGGATGGGGTATGGCTACACCTTC | CASSPGMGYGYTF
TRBD2 | - | TRBJ2-5 | TRBV5-5 | TGTGCCAGCACCCCTCTAGGGCGGGGGGGCCGGGAGACCCAGTACTTC | CASTPLGRGGRETQYF
- | - | TRBJ2-3 | TRBV27 | TGTGCCAGCAGTCCAGGCTGGTCGTCTGGCACAGATACGCAGTATTTT | CASSPGWSSGTDTQYF
TRBD2 | few | TRBJ2-7 | TRBV28 | TGTGCCAGCAGTTCGGCCGGGACTACCTCCTACGAGCAGTACTTC | CASSSAGTTSYEQYF
- | - | TRBJ2-3 | TRBV27 | TGTGCCAGCAGTTCCTTCACAGATACGCAGTATTTT | CASSSFTDTQYF
TRBD1 | - | TRBJ2-1 | TRBV19 | TGTGCCAGTAGTATCGGGACAGGCCATGAGCAGTTCTTC | CASSIGTGHEQFF
TRBD1 | once | TRBJ2-5 | TRBV9 | TGTGCCAGCAGCGTATCTGACAGGGTGAGGGAGACCCAGTACTTC | CASSVSDRVRETQYF
TRBD2 | - | TRBJ2-5 | TRBV19 | TGTGCCAGTCGCGGACCGGGGGGGTGGACCCAGTACTTC | CASRGPGGWTQYF
TRBD1 | - | TRBJ1-1 | TRBV10-2 | TGCGCCAGCAATGGGCGGGTTCCGGGACAGGGGTTTTTACAGGGTGAAGCTTTCTTT | CASNGRVPGQGFLQGEAFF